This is a list of T cell receptor beta chains from one sample in a study of blood T cell repertoires in COVID-19. The assay was immunoSEQ multiplex PCR, and TCRdb's table has in-frame clones only and misses some. The table lists around 300,000 clones, roughly 88% of them singletons. The sequencing sample was made of PBMCs or T cells enriched from blood (not recorded which). The origin of the receptors is a man aged 25-40 years who had recovered from COVID-19. CDR3s include the opening cysteine and the closing phenylalanine or tryptophan. The D gene is left open where the match is weak. Not every row has a clone size; where given, it reads once, few, many or a size class.

d_call j_call v_call clone_size cdr3_aa cdr3_nt
TRBD1 TRBJ2-7 TRBV28 - CASSLSGTGGEQYF TGTGCCAGCAGTTTATCCGGGACAGGGGGGGAGCAGTACTTC
- TRBJ1-3 TRBV6-5 - CASRPDSNSGNTIYF TGTGCCAGCAGGCCCGACAGTAACTCTGGAAACACCATATATTTT
- TRBJ2-7 TRBV4-2 few CASSQDKQAYYEQYF TGTGCCAGCAGCCAAGATAAACAGGCCTACTACGAGCAGTACTTC
- TRBJ1-3 TRBV27 - CASSLRSGNTIYF TGTGCCAGCAGTTTACGCTCTGGAAACACCATATATTTT
TRBD1 TRBJ1-1 TRBV19 - CASSMDRGWYTEAFF TGTGCCAGTAGTATGGACAGGGGTTGGTACACTGAAGCTTTCTTT
TRBD1 TRBJ1-6 TRBV9 - CASTRSTGLGYNSPLHF TGTGCCAGCACCCGCTCGACAGGGCTGGGATATAATTCACCCCTCCACTTT
- TRBJ1-3 TRBV6-1 - CASSERDTPSGNTIYF TGTGCCAGCAGTGAACGGGACACTCCATCTGGAAACACCATATATTTT
- TRBJ1-4 TRBV30 - CAWSTLGGSRRTNEKLFF TGTGCCTGGAGTACCCTGGGGGGGAGCCGGCGTACTAATGAAAAACTGTTTTTT
- TRBJ1-6 TRBV10-3 - CAISERGQNNNSPLHF TGTGCCATCAGTGAACGCGGACAGAATAATAATTCACCCCTCCACTTT
TRBD2 TRBJ2-3 TRBV7-6 - CASSPNLRSGGGDTQYF TGTGCCAGCAGCCCTAACTTGAGGAGCGGGGGGGGAGATACGCAGTATTTT
TRBD1 TRBJ2-2 TRBV10-3 - CAISPTGGDTGELFF TGTGCCATCAGTCCTACAGGGGGCGACACCGGGGAGCTGTTTTTT
- TRBJ1-5 TRBV5-6 - CASSLHWGGQPQHF TGTGCCAGCAGCTTGCATTGGGGGGGACAGCCCCAGCATTTT
- TRBJ2-1 TRBV7-6 - CASSLATYPANEQFF TGTGCCAGCAGCTTAGCGACTTACCCGGCGAATGAGCAGTTCTTC
TRBD1 TRBJ2-5 TRBV5-4 - CASSFGQGGAPLAQYF TGTGCCAGCAGCTTCGGACAGGGCGGTGCTCCTTTGGCCCAGTACTTC
- TRBJ2-3 TRBV6-5 once CASSYSLGRTDTQYF TGTGCCAGCAGTTACTCGCTGGGCAGAACAGATACGCAGTATTTT
TRBD1 TRBJ2-5 TRBV2 - CASRTGQGRETQYF TGTGCCAGCAGGACGGGACAGGGGAGAGAGACCCAGTACTTC
TRBD1 TRBJ2-2 TRBV5-1 - CASSQGELSTGELFF TGCGCCAGCAGTCAGGGGGAGTTGTCCACCGGGGAGCTGTTTTTT
TRBD1 TRBJ1-6 TRBV28 once CASLDRGNSPLHF TGTGCCAGTCTCGACAGGGGTAATTCACCCCTCCACTTT
TRBD1 TRBJ2-3 TRBV24-1 once CATSDAQGRTTDTQYF TGTGCCACCAGTGACGCACAGGGGCGAACCACAGATACGCAGTATTTT
- TRBJ2-7 TRBV11-1 - CASSQGHFYEQYF TGTGCCAGCAGCCAGGGACATTTCTACGAGCAGTACTTC
TRBD1 TRBJ1-3 TRBV28 - CASSSQGEGNTIYF TGTGCCAGCAGTTCACAGGGGGAGGGAAACACCATATATTTT
- TRBJ2-3 TRBV15 - CATSRDPKPDTQYF TGTGCCACCAGCAGAGATCCAAAGCCAGATACGCAGTATTTT
TRBD2 TRBJ2-1 TRBV10-3 - CAISESTGTRGNNEQFF TGTGCCATCAGTGAATCAACCGGGACTAGGGGTAACAATGAGCAGTTCTTC
- TRBJ1-5 TRBV6-1 once CASSELGNQPQHF TGTGCCAGCAGTGAACTCGGGAATCAGCCCCAGCATTTT
- TRBJ2-1 TRBV25-1 - CASSEWGRVVFNEQFF TGTGCCAGCAGTGAATGGGGCAGGGTAGTATTCAATGAGCAGTTCTTC
TRBD1 TRBJ1-3 TRBV5-6 - CASSWGTATGNTIYF TGTGCCAGCAGCTGGGGGACAGCCACTGGAAACACCATATATTTT
- TRBJ2-1 TRBV30 - CACLTWAGSSYNEQFF TGTGCCTGCCTAACCTGGGCGGGGAGCTCCTACAATGAGCAGTTCTTC
TRBD2 TRBJ2-7 TRBV6-5 - CASSNSGGAFYEQYF TGTGCCAGCAGTAATAGCGGGGGGGCCTTCTACGAGCAGTACTTC
- TRBJ2-5 TRBV10-3 once CAISPREREETQYF TGTGCCATCAGCCCCCGAGAGCGGGAAGAGACCCAGTACTTC
TRBD1 TRBJ2-7 TRBV11-2 - CASRGQGEGEQYF TGTGCCAGCAGGGGACAGGGAGAGGGCGAGCAGTACTTC
- TRBJ2-7 TRBV7-2 - CASSSATGPYEQYF TGTGCCAGCAGCTCGGCGACAGGTCCCTACGAGCAGTACTTC
TRBD1 TRBJ2-5 TRBV5-5 - CASSLEGTGAETQYF TGTGCCAGCAGCTTGGAGGGTACAGGGGCCGAGACCCAGTACTTC
- TRBJ1-6 TRBV7-9 - CASSSSTGGSPLHF TGTGCCAGCAGCAGTTCCACGGGGGGTTCACCCCTCCACTTT
- TRBJ1-2 TRBV14 - CASSQGQFYGYTF TGTGCCAGCAGCCAAGGACAGTTCTATGGCTACACCTTC
- TRBJ1-2 TRBV19 - CASSIWSGVGYGYTF TGTGCCAGTAGTATATGGTCAGGCGTTGGCTATGGCTACACCTTC
- TRBJ1-1 TRBV24-1 once CATSDGTLATEAFF TGTGCCACCAGTGATGGGACACTGGCGACTGAAGCTTTCTTT
- TRBJ2-3 TRBV27 - CASSLVGGPSDTQYF TGTGCCAGCAGTTTGGTGGGGGGGCCATCAGATACGCAGTATTTT
TRBD1 TRBJ2-7 TRBV9 - CASSVGTGVPYEQYF TGTGCCAGCAGCGTAGGGACAGGGGTTCCCTACGAGCAGTACTTC
- TRBJ1-1 TRBV10-3 - CAISDRPGKGLNTEAFF TGTGCCATCAGTGACCGTCCAGGGAAGGGGTTGAACACTGAAGCTTTCTTT
- TRBJ1-1 TRBV7-3 - CASSSTDNTEAFF TGTGCCAGCAGTTCTACAGATAACACTGAAGCTTTCTTT
- TRBJ1-1 TRBV11-3 - CASSSRGTGGEAFF TGTGCCAGCAGCTCCCGAGGGACTGGAGGAGAAGCTTTCTTT
- TRBJ2-7 TRBV30 - CAWNTGSYEQYF TGTGCCTGGAATACAGGGAGCTACGAGCAGTACTTC
TRBD1 TRBJ2-5 TRBV25-1 - CASSGDRGSGETQYF TGTGCCAGCAGTGGGGACAGGGGGTCTGGGGAGACCCAGTACTTC
TRBD2 TRBJ2-7 TRBV15 - CATSRARTGTRGEQYF TGTGCCACCAGCAGAGCGAGAACCGGGACTAGAGGGGAGCAGTACTTC
- TRBJ1-2 TRBV28 - CASSFQGSGYTF TGTGCCAGCAGTTTTCAAGGGAGTGGCTACACCTTC
TRBD2 TRBJ2-5 TRBV28 - CASSSKAGGIQETQYF TGTGCCAGCAGTTCCAAAGCGGGGGGGATTCAAGAGACCCAGTACTTC
- TRBJ2-1 TRBV6-5 - CASSMLENNEQFF TGTGCCAGCAGTATGTTGGAGAACAATGAGCAGTTCTTC
TRBD1 TRBJ2-7 TRBV19 - CASSTMTGSSYEQYF TGTGCCAGTAGTACTATGACAGGGAGTTCCTACGAGCAGTACTTC
TRBD1 TRBJ1-2 TRBV15 - CATSLQGTNYGYTF TGTGCCACCAGCTTACAGGGGACTAACTATGGCTACACCTTC
- TRBJ1-1 TRBV10-2 - CASSRGEGTEAFF TGCGCCAGCAGCAGGGGCGAGGGCACTGAAGCTTTCTTT
- TRBJ2-1 TRBV30 once CAWGGHNSNNEQFF TGTGCCTGGGGTGGACATAATTCCAACAATGAGCAGTTCTTC
TRBD1 TRBJ1-2 TRBV2 - CASTAQGASGYTF TGTGCCAGCACCGCACAGGGGGCGTCTGGCTACACCTTC
TRBD2 TRBJ2-1 TRBV4-1 - CASSPQGRGGFYNEQFF TGCGCCAGCAGCCCTCAAGGGCGGGGGGGCTTCTACAATGAGCAGTTCTTC